A single sample gave rise to the 25 T cell receptor beta chains below, sequenced in a study of blood T cell repertoires in COVID-19. Profiled with immunoSEQ multiplex PCR; TCRdb holds only in-frame clones, not every one. There are roughly 440,000 clones in the sample; around 88% occur only once, and about 12% lies in the top ten. Material: peripheral blood. These receptors came from a woman in her forties or fifties with COVID-19, enrolled during active disease.

The chain joins TRBV9 to TRBJ1-2, with TRBD1 identical over 9 bases. Per the germline V gene, CDR1 is SGDLS and CDR2 is YYNGEE. The CDR3 is 15 amino acids. V trimming: 1 base; J trimming: 4 bases; junction bases outside the gene matches: 5. CDR3 in DNA: TGTGCCAGCAGCGTATCGGGACAGGGAGTCTATGGCTACACCTTC. Protein sequence: CASSVSGQGVYGYTF.

The chain uses TRBV6-6 and TRBJ1-4, with D unresolved. The CDR3 spans 16 residues. Per the germline V gene, CDR1 is MNHNY and CDR2 is SVGAGI (reference sequence). The V end was cut by 4 bases, the J end by 4 bases, with 16 bases between. The DNA for the CDR3 is TGTGCCAGCAGTTTACCGACGCAGGCCGGTAATGAAAAACTGTTTTTT. This codes for CASSLPTQAGNEKLFF.

This rearrangement joins TRBV2 to TRBJ2-5, with D possibly matching TRBD2 (5 bases). From germline, CDR1 is SNHLY and CDR2 FYNNEI. The CDR3 contains 13 residues. The V end was cut by 4 bases, the J end by 1 base, with 7 bases between. The chain's CDR3 is CASSADFQETQYF. As DNA, the CDR3 is TGTGCCAGCAGTGCGGACTTCCAAGAGACCCAGTACTTC. The whole variable domain, filled in from reference TRBV2 and TRBJ2-5, reads EPEVTQTPSHQVTQMGQEVILRCVPISNHLYFYWYRQILGQKVEFLVSFYNNEISEKSEIFDDQFSVERPDGSNFTLKIRSTKLEDSAMYFCASSADFQETQYFGPGTRLLVL.

CDR3 in amino acids: CASSYTREGTAFF. In nucleotides, the CDR3 is TGTGCCAGCAGTTATACCAGGGAGGGGACGGCTTTCTTT. The chain links TRBV6-6 to TRBJ1-1, with a tentative D call TRBD1 (5 bases). CDR3 length equals 13 residues. V was shortened by 3 bases and J by 11 bases, with 16 bases between the two germline ends. CDR1 and CDR2 (germline): MNHNY, SVGAGI (reference sequence).

V and J are TRBV6-1 and TRBJ2-7; D possibly corresponds to TRBD1 (6 bases). Between the trimmed V and J ends, which lost 1 base and 5 bases, there was a span of 12 bases. The CDR3 has 14 residues. Per the germline V gene, CDR1 is MNHNS and CDR2 is SASEGT. The CDR3 DNA is TGTGCCAGCAGTGAAGGGGGACAAGGAGACGAGCAGTACTTC. Protein product: CASSEGGQGDEQYF.

The J gene is TRBJ2-3, the V gene TRBV5-1, with 7 bases aligning to TRBD1. In germline, CDR1 is SGHRS, CDR2 YFSETQ. The CDR3 loop spans 14 amino acids. The J segment lost 6 bases and the V segment lost 3 bases, leaving 7 bases of the junction unmatched. This CDR3 reads CASSWGTAPDTQYF. The CDR3 DNA is TGCGCCAGCAGCTGGGGGACAGCCCCGGATACGCAGTATTTT. Combining the CDR3 with reference TRBV5-1 and TRBJ2-3 gives the whole variable domain KAGVTQTPRYLIKTRGQQVTLSCSPISGHRSVSWYQQTPGQGLQFLFEYFSETQRNKGNFPGRFSGRQFSNSRSEMNVSTLELGDSALYLCASSWGTAPDTQYFGPGTRLTVL.

The rearrangement joins TRBV27 to TRBJ2-5, with TRBD1 matching 9 bases. Germline V gene lookup returns CDR1 MNHEY and CDR2 SMNVEV (reference sequence). The V gene end was trimmed by 4 bases and the J gene end by 2 bases; junction bases not matched to a gene: 5. The CDR3 spans 15 residues. The CDR3 loop reads CASSSPDRGQETQYF. CDR3 sequence (DNA): TGTGCCAGCAGTTCACCGGACAGGGGACAAGAGACCCAGTACTTC.

This clone was found a few times. The J gene is TRBJ1-1, the V gene TRBV5-1; D gene ambiguous. The germline V and J ends were trimmed by 4 bases and 3 bases, with 13 bases remaining between them. Germline lookup yields CDR1 SGHRS and CDR2 YFSETQ. The CDR3 spans 14 residues. CDR3 nucleotides: TGCGCCAGCAGCAATCCAGCCCAGGACACTGAAGCTTTCTTT. Amino acid sequence: CASSNPAQDTEAFF.

The chain carries TRBV30 and TRBJ2-3; D is ambiguous. The CDR3 covers 11 residues. Germline assignment: CDR1 GTSNPN and CDR2 SVGIG (reference sequence). With 0 bases removed from V and 7 bases from J, the gap between germline ends came to 5 bases. The chain's CDR3 is CAWSVLNTQYF. CDR3 DNA: TGTGCCTGGAGTGTACTGAATACGCAGTATTTT.

The chain recombines TRBV10-1 with TRBJ1-2; D remains ambiguous. This CDR3 is 11 amino acids long. The V end lost 7 bases, the J end lost 5 bases, and 8 bases lay between the germline ends. CDR1 is WNHNN and CDR2 is SYGVQD in the germline V gene (reference sequence). The CDR3: CASIQAYGYTF. As DNA, the CDR3 is TGCGCCAGCATCCAGGCGTATGGCTACACCTTC.

The V call is TRBV3-1 (or the pseudogene TRBV3-2), the J call TRBJ1-2; no clear D. V lost 1 base and J 4 bases, leaving 10 bases between the germline ends. CDR3 length equals 14 residues. CDR1 and CDR2 (germline): LGHDT, YNNKEL (reference sequence). The DNA of the CDR3 is TGTGCCAGCAGCCAAGTTGCGGGCATCTATGGCTACACCTTC. Its protein is CASSQVAGIYGYTF.

The chain employs TRBV5-4 and TRBJ2-2; TRBD1 matches at 8 bases. V trimming: 4 bases; J trimming: 4 bases; junction bases outside the gene matches: 6. Looked up from germline, CDR1 is SGHNT and CDR2 is YYREEE (reference sequence). The CDR3 contains 15 residues. The CDR3 region is CASSTQGAVTGELFF. Written as DNA, the CDR3 is TGTGCCAGCAGCACTCAGGGGGCGGTCACCGGGGAGCTGTTTTTT.

The chain links TRBV2 to TRBJ2-3; unclear D gene. This CDR3 comprises 14 residues. The germline gives CDR1 SNHLY, CDR2 FYNNEI. The V gene lost 0 bases and the J gene lost 4 bases, with 8 bases spanning the gap. CDR3 residues: CASSEASYPDTQYF. DNA for the CDR3: TGTGCCAGCAGTGAAGCTAGCTACCCAGATACGCAGTATTTT.

V is TRBV6-5 and J is TRBJ2-3; possibly TRBD1 for D (6 bases). With 7 bases removed from V and 8 bases from J, the gap between germline ends came to 13 bases. The CDR3 is 12 residues long. Germline V lookup: CDR1 MNHEY, CDR2 SVGAGI. In nucleotides, the CDR3 is TGTGCCAGCATACAAACAGGGACTACGCAGTATTTT. It specifies CASIQTGTTQYF.

The V and J genes are TRBV20-1 and TRBJ2-5; 9 bases map to TRBD2. Germline assignment: CDR1 DFQATT and CDR2 SNEGSKA (reference sequence). The junction had 18 bases not matched to a gene; V was cut back by 3 bases and J by 4 bases. The CDR3 totals 18 residues. The CDR3 spells CSASPQGVVLAGRETQYF. CDR3 DNA: TGCAGTGCTAGTCCCCAGGGGGTTGTCCTAGCGGGGAGAGAGACCCAGTACTTC.

The chain uses TRBV19 and TRBJ2-3, with 8 bases lining up with TRBD1. J gave up 4 bases and V 1 base, and 4 bases lay outside the gene matches. Germline V gene lookup returns CDR1 LNHDA and CDR2 SQIVND (reference sequence). The CDR3 runs to 15 residues. In nucleotides, the CDR3 is TGTGCCAGTAGTATAGGGACAGGGTGGGCAGATACGCAGTATTTT. This codes for CASSIGTGWADTQYF.

Only a few counts were recorded for this clone. The rearrangement links TRBV27 to TRBJ1-5, with TRBD1 matching over 7 bases. Looked up from germline, CDR1 is MNHEY and CDR2 is SMNVEV (reference sequence). After removal of 3 bases from V and 4 bases from J, the junction contained 3 bases not matched to a gene. CDR3 size: 14 residues. CDR3 amino acids: CASSLRGRNQPQHF. The CDR3, as DNA: TGTGCCAGCAGTTTGAGGGGGCGAAATCAGCCCCAGCATTTT.

A single count supports this clone. The genes are TRBV27 and TRBJ1-1; 8 bases line up with TRBD1. The CDR3 covers 15 residues. CDR1 is MNHEY, CDR2 SMNVEV, per germline (reference sequence). Trimming took 5 bases from V and 0 from J; bases not matched to a gene: 5. CDR3 DNA: TGTGCCAGCAGTCCGACAGGGGCGGTGAACACTGAAGCTTTCTTT. It codes for CASSPTGAVNTEAFF.

This clone was detected once. This sequence joins TRBV5-1 and TRBJ2-2, with 9 bases fitting TRBD1. With 1 base clipped from V and 7 bases from J, the junction kept 5 bases outside the gene matches. This CDR3 contains 15 residues. Germline V lookup: CDR1 SGHRS, CDR2 YFSETQ. CDR3 protein: CASSLRQGQGGELFF. The CDR3 nucleotides read TGCGCCAGCAGCTTGAGACAGGGACAGGGCGGGGAGCTGTTTTTT. The entire variable domain, with the rest obtained from reference TRBV5-1 and TRBJ2-2, is as follows: KAGVTQTPRYLIKTRGQQVTLSCSPISGHRSVSWYQQTPGQGLQFLFEYFSETQRNKGNFPGRFSGRQFSNSRSEMNVSTLELGDSALYLCASSLRQGQGGELFFGEGSRLTVL.

The gene calls are TRBV19 and TRBJ1-1, with TRBD1 matching 8 bases. The CDR3 contains 12 residues. CDR1 and CDR2 from the germline V gene are LNHDA and SQIVND (reference sequence). Trimming removed 5 bases from V and 7 bases from J; junction bases left unmatched: 3. The CDR3 bases are TGTGCCAGTAGTTACGGACAGGGTGAAGCTTTCTTT. Its protein product is CASSYGQGEAFF.

The rearrangement uses TRBV30 and TRBJ1-4; 7 positions match TRBD1. The CDR3 is 17 residues long. Germline V gene lookup returns CDR1 GTSNPN and CDR2 SVGIG (reference sequence). V lost 0 bases and J lost 8; bases outside the gene matches: 15. The CDR3 sequence: CAWSVRWDSLSTEKLFF. The CDR3 nucleotides are TGTGCCTGGAGTGTACGGTGGGACAGCCTGAGCACAGAAAAACTGTTTTTT.

V gene TRBV7-9 combines with J gene TRBJ1-2, with TRBD1 matching over 9 bases. This CDR3 has 13 amino acids. Germline V gene sequence: CDR1 SEHNR, CDR2 FQNEAQ (reference sequence). J gave up 8 bases and V 7 bases, and 8 bases lay outside the gene matches. CDR3 protein: CASTTQGAQGYTF. CDR3 DNA sequence: TGTGCCAGCACTACACAGGGGGCGCAGGGCTACACCTTC. The variable domain in full, completed from reference TRBV7-9 and TRBJ1-2, reads DTGVSQNPRHKITKRGQNVTFRCDPISEHNRLYWYRQTLGQGPEFLTYFQNEAQLEKSRLLSDRFSAERPKGSFSTLEIQRTEQGDSAMYLCASTTQGAQGYTFGSGTRLTVV.

The CDR3 coding sequence is TGTGCCAGCACCTCAGATTATCTAGGGGGTTCGGAATCACCCCTCCACTTT. Translated: CASTSDYLGGSESPLHF. The chain employs TRBV5-6 and TRBJ1-6, with a possible D match to TRBD1 (6 bases). This CDR3 has 17 residues. With 6 bases removed from V and 10 bases from J, the gap between germline ends came to 26 bases. Germline V gene lookup returns CDR1 SGHDT and CDR2 YYEEEE.

V and J are TRBV18 and TRBJ2-5, with a possible D match to TRBD1 (5 bases). Trimming stripped 4 bases from V and 0 bases from J, with 9 bases between. Germline CDR1 is KGHSH and CDR2 is LQKENI. CDR3 length: 14 amino acids. CDR3: CASSLDSNQETQYF. CDR3 DNA sequence: TGTGCCAGCTCACTTGACAGTAACCAAGAGACCCAGTACTTC.

V gene TRBV3-1 (or the pseudogene TRBV3-2) combines with J gene TRBJ2-7, with TRBD1 matching 8 bases. J gave up 5 bases and V 4 bases, and 7 bases lay outside the gene matches. This CDR3 spans 14 amino acids. Germline CDR1 is LGHDT and CDR2 is YNNKEL (reference sequence). As DNA, the CDR3 is TGTGCCAGCAGCCCCTCGGGACAGGCCCACGAGCAGTACTTC. Protein: CASSPSGQAHEQYF.